The 12 T cell receptor beta chains listed next were all sequenced from one sample in a study of blood T cell repertoires in COVID-19. The repertoire was sequenced with immunoSEQ multiplex PCR; TCRdb's copy has only in-frame clones and lacks some. The data hold 200,000 or so clones, with about four fifths observed a single time. Sequenced input: peripheral blood. These receptors originate from a woman older than 75 with COVID-19, enrolled during active disease.

This clone was counted a few times. The chain recombines TRBV2 with TRBJ1-5; maybe TRBD1 (5 bases). V lost 4 bases and J lost 5, with 12 bases in between. CDR3 size: 14 residues. Looked up from germline, CDR1 is SNHLY and CDR2 is FYNNEI. The chain's CDR3 is CASSVFKGDQPQHF. DNA of the CDR3: TGTGCCAGCAGTGTGTTCAAAGGGGATCAGCCCCAGCATTTT. The full variable domain, with the rest looked up from reference TRBV2 and TRBJ1-5, is EPEVTQTPSHQVTQMGQEVILRCVPISNHLYFYWYRQILGQKVEFLVSFYNNEISEKSEIFDDQFSVERPDGSNFTLKIRSTKLEDSAMYFCASSVFKGDQPQHFGDGTRLSIL.

This chain uses TRBV18 with TRBJ1-1, with TRBD1 as a possible D gene (5 bases). In germline, CDR1 is KGHSH, CDR2 LQKENI. The CDR3 spans 13 residues. Trimming pared 6 bases from V and 4 bases from J, leaving 12 bases between. The CDR3 loop is CASSRQGGTEAFF. The DNA for the CDR3 is TGTGCCAGCTCTAGGCAGGGAGGCACTGAAGCTTTCTTT.

The chain combines TRBV5-1 with TRBJ2-7; 8 bases are shared with TRBD2. The germline V gene has CDR1 SGHRS and CDR2 YFSETQ. This CDR3 contains 14 residues. The trim removed 0 bases at V and 4 bases at J, leaving 3 bases unmatched. The CDR3 region is CASSLGASGYEQYF. The CDR3, as DNA: TGCGCCAGCAGCTTGGGGGCTAGCGGGTACGAGCAGTACTTC. Full variable domain (missing parts from reference TRBV5-1 and TRBJ2-7): KAGVTQTPRYLIKTRGQQVTLSCSPISGHRSVSWYQQTPGQGLQFLFEYFSETQRNKGNFPGRFSGRQFSNSRSEMNVSTLELGDSALYLCASSLGASGYEQYFGPGTRLTVT.

This clone was observed a single time. V is TRBV29-1 and J is TRBJ1-1; TRBD1 is a possible D gene (5 bases). V dropped 5 bases and J dropped 4 bases, with 14 bases sitting between them. The CDR3 contains 13 residues. The V gene's germline CDR1 is SQVTM and CDR2 ANQGSEA. This chain's CDR3 is CSVSGGRGTEAFF. The DNA of the CDR3 is TGCAGCGTTTCCGGGGGACGAGGCACTGAAGCTTTCTTT.

This chain joins TRBV6-5 and TRBJ2-7; D perhaps matches TRBD2 (5 bases). CDR1 is MNHEY, CDR2 SVGAGI, per germline. Trimming took 6 bases from V and 0 from J, leaving 15 bases between them. CDR3 length equals 15 residues. The CDR3 region has the DNA TGTGCCAGCAGAGTTCTTGAGGGCCTCTCCTACGAGCAGTACTTC. The encoded protein is CASRVLEGLSYEQYF.

J is TRBJ1-1 and V is TRBV2; perhaps TRBD1 as D (5 bases). CDR1 is SNHLY and CDR2 is FYNNEI in the germline V gene. Trimming removed 3 bases at V and 7 bases at J, with 9 bases between. The CDR3 covers 12 residues. The CDR3 DNA is TGTGCCAGCAGTGATGGGGGGTGTGAAGCTTTCTTT. This translates into CASSDGGCEAFF.

This clone was detected only a few times. The chain employs TRBV3-1 (or the pseudogene TRBV3-2) and TRBJ2-2; maybe TRBD2 (6 bases). The germline V and J ends were trimmed by 4 bases and 2 bases, with 11 bases remaining between them. Germline assignment: CDR1 LGHDT and CDR2 YNNKEL (reference sequence). The CDR3 is 15 amino acids. The DNA for the CDR3 is TGTGCCAGCAGCCCAAGGACTATAAACACCGGGGAGCTGTTTTTT. Amino acids: CASSPRTINTGELFF.

V is TRBV13 and J is TRBJ2-7, with 9 bases matching TRBD2. Germline CDR1 reads PRHDT; CDR2 reads FYEKMQ (reference sequence). V trimming: 1 base; J trimming: 6 bases; junction bases outside the gene matches: 7. The CDR3 loop spans 15 amino acids. CDR3 DNA: TGTGCCAGCAGCTTAGTCGCTAGCGGGAAAGGCGAGCAGTACTTC. Translating it yields CASSLVASGKGEQYF.

This clone was found once. The V and J genes are TRBV5-4 and TRBJ2-6; 10 bases align to TRBD1. The CDR3 totals 18 residues. The V segment lost 3 bases and the J segment 4 bases; nucleotides outside the gene matches: 10. Germline loops: CDR1 SGHNT, CDR2 YYREEE (reference sequence). The CDR3 loop reads CASSSPGQGLMGANVLTF. The CDR3 DNA is TGTGCCAGCAGCTCTCCGGGACAGGGGTTGATGGGGGCCAACGTCCTGACTTTC.

CDR3 amino acids: CASSLGLTGYGYTF. CDR3 nucleotide sequence: TGTGCCAGCAGCTTAGGACTGACAGGCTATGGCTACACCTTC. The chain employs TRBV7-2 and TRBJ1-2; D might be TRBD1 (6 bases). Trimming stripped 1 base from V and 4 bases from J, with 10 bases between. The CDR3 runs to 14 residues. Germline CDR1 SGHTA, CDR2 FQGNSA. Supplemented by reference TRBV7-2 and TRBJ1-2, the full variable domain reads GAGVSQSPSNKVTEKGKDVELRCDPISGHTALYWYRQSLGQGLEFLIYFQGNSAPDKSGLPSDRFSAERTGGSVSTLTIQRTQQEDSAVYLCASSLGLTGYGYTFGSGTRLTVV.

CDR3 sequence reads: CASSLDGGRNQPQHF. DNA of the CDR3: TGTGCCAGCTCTCTCGACGGCGGTCGCAATCAGCCCCAGCATTTT. This chain links TRBV18 with TRBJ1-5; D gene uncertain. CDR1 and CDR2 (germline): KGHSH, LQKENI. The CDR3 length is 15 residues. Trimming shortened V by 6 bases and J by 2 bases, and 14 bases separated the two germline ends.

This clone was seen a single time. The chain is built from TRBV6-6 and TRBJ2-7; 10 bases align to TRBD1. The CDR3 spans 15 residues. V was clipped by 2 bases and J by 3 bases; unmatched bases: 4. Per the germline V gene, CDR1 is MNHNY and CDR2 is SVGAGI (reference sequence). In nucleotides, the CDR3 is TGTGCCAGCAGTTACGCGGGGGACAGGGGCTACGAGCAGTACTTC. Protein: CASSYAGDRGYEQYF.